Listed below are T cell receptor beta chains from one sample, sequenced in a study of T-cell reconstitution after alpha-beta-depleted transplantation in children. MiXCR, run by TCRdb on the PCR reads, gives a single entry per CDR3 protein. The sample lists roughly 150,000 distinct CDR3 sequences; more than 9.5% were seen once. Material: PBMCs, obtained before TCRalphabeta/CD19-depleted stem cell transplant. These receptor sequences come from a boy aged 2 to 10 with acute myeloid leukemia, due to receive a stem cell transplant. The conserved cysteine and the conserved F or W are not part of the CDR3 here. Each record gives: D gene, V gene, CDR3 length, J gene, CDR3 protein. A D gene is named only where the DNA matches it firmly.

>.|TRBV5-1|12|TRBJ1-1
ASSLALRNTEAF
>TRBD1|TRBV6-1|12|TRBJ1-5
ASRRTGLNQPQH
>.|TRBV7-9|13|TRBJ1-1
ASSRSTVLNTEAF
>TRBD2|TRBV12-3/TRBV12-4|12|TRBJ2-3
ASSLGLAADTQY
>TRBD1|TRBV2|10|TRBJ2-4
ASSRTGNIQY
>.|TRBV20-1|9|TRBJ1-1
SAGVFAEAF
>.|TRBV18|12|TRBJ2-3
ASSSSGVADTQY
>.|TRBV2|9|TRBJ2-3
ACSLRDTQY
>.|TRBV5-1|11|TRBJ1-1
ASSLRGDAEAF
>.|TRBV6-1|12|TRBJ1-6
ASSQTVYNSPLH
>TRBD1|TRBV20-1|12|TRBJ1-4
SARRGQGSEKLF
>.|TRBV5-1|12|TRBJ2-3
ASSFLGITDTQY
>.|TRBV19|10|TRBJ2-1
ASSNRDAEQF
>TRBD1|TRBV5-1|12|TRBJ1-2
ASSNRQGGSGYT
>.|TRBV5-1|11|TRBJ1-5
ASSLVPGKPQH
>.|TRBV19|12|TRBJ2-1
ASSQGAGRNEQF
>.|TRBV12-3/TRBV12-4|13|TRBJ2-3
ASCFWRVNTDTQY
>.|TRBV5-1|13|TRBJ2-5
ASSLGADQQETQY
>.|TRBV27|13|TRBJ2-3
ASSSRAQLTDTQY
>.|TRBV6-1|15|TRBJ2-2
ASSDRSKGPVPGELF
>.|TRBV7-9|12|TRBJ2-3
ASSPVGATDTQY
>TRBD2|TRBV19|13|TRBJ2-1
ASSIGTSAYNEQF
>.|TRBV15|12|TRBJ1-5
ATSREGRAQPQH
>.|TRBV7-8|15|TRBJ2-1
ASSLALPGVSYNEQF
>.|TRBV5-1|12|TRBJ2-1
ASTLWDGEYEQF
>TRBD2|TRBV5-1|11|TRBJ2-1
ASSRTSGPEQF
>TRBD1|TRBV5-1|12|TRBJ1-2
ASTSGGASYGYT
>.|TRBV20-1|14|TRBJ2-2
SARGLAGLPTGELF
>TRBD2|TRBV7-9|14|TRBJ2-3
ASSSVSGDSTDTQY
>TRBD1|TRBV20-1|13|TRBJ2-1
SARVRTGVYNEQF
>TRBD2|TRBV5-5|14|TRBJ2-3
ASTTIATSGAKAQY
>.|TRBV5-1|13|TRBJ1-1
ASSMIGPINTEAF
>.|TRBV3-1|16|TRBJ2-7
ASSTDVSGPRNPYEQY
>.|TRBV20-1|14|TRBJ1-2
CARDMASSPNYGYT
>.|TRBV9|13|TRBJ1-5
ASSVGGRDNQPQH
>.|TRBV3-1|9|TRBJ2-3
ASSLGGTQY
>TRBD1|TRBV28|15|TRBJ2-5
ASRIDRGTGYQETQY
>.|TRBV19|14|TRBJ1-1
ASSPIRQAMNTEAF
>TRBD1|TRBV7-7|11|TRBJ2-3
ASSSTGIDTQY
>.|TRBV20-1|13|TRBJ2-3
SASSPRGSTDTQY
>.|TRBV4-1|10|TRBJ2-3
ASSPPLGTQY
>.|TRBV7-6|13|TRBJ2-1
ASSLLVETANEQF
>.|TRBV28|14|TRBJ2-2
ASSLNRLSNTGELF
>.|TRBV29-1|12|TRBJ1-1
SGWGGELNTEAF